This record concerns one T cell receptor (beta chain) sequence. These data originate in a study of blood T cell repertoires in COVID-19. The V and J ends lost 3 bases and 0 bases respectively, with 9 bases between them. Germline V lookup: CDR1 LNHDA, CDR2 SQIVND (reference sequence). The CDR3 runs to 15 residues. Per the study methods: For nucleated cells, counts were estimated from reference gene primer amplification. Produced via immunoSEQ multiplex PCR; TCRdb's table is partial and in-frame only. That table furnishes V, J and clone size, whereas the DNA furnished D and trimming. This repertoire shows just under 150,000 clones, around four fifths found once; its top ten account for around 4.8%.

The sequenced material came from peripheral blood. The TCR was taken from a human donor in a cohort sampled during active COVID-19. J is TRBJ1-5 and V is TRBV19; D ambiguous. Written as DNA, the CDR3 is TGTGCCAGTAGTATTACGGGGATTAGCAATCAGCCCCAGCATTTT. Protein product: CASSITGISNQPQHF.